The 20 T cell receptor beta chains reported below all come from one sample, sequenced in a study of T cell changes during pregnancy in multiple sclerosis. Sequenced by immunoSEQ multiplex PCR; TCRdb stores in-frame clones only, minus some. The profile shows 65,000 to 85,000 clones, more than 70% of them singletons. The sequenced sample was peripheral blood, obtained in the first trimester of pregnancy. These receptors came from a female donor in good health, enrolled as a control in a pregnancy study.

The CDR3 DNA reads as TGTGCCAGCTCAAGAGGGACAGGGGATGAAGCTTTCTTT. This gives the protein CASSRGTGDEAFF. The V gene is TRBV18, the J gene TRBJ1-1; 10 bases map to TRBD1. The CDR3 spans 13 residues. After removal of 5 bases from V and 7 bases from J, the junction contained 4 bases not matched to a gene. Germline V CDR1 and CDR2: KGHSH, LQKENI.

The chain has TRBV10-2 and TRBJ2-2; the D is unclear. The CDR3 contains 13 residues. V lost 8 bases and J 2 bases, leaving 9 bases between the germline ends. The germline V gene has CDR1 WSHSY and CDR2 SAAADI. The CDR3 here is CASQEINTGELFF. In nucleotides, the CDR3 is TGCGCCAGCCAAGAGATTAACACCGGGGAGCTGTTTTTT.

The genes are TRBV5-4 and TRBJ2-3, with 14 positions matching TRBD2. Germline CDR1 SGHNT, CDR2 YYREEE (reference sequence). The J segment lost 2 bases and the V segment lost 4 bases, leaving 3 bases of the junction unmatched. The CDR3 sequence is 16 residues long. The CDR3: CASSLTSGRATDTQYF. In nucleotides, the CDR3 is TGTGCCAGCAGCCTGACTAGCGGGAGGGCCACAGATACGCAGTATTTT.

This clone was detected only once. The chain employs TRBV19 and TRBJ1-1; 9 positions agree with TRBD1. The V gene end was trimmed by 9 bases and the J gene end by 1 base; junction bases not matched to a gene: 15. Germline CDR1 reads LNHDA; CDR2 reads SQIVND (reference sequence). The CDR3 sequence is 17 residues long. DNA for the CDR3: TGTGCCAGCAACGATCCGGGACAGGGAGGGTGGAACACTGAAGCTTTCTTT. This sequence encodes CASNDPGQGGWNTEAFF.

The chain recombines TRBV4-3 with TRBJ2-1, with 9 bases that match TRBD1. CDR1 is LGHNA and CDR2 is YSLEER in the germline V gene. The CDR3 is 15 residues long. V gave up 4 bases and J gave up 5 bases; unmatched junction bases: 6. CDR3 bases: TGCGCCAGCAGCCTGGGACAGGGTGGGAACAATGAGCAGTTCTTC. This translates into CASSLGQGGNNEQFF.

The rearrangement joins TRBV19 to TRBJ2-1, with 16 bases aligning to TRBD2. Trimming took 7 bases from V and 9 from J; bases not matched to a gene: 9. Looked up from germline, CDR1 is LNHDA and CDR2 is SQIVND (reference sequence). There are 16 residues in the CDR3. The CDR3 here is CASKRGTSGRAAEQFF. Written as DNA, the CDR3 is TGTGCCAGTAAGAGAGGGACTAGCGGGAGGGCCGCTGAGCAGTTCTTC. Looking up the rest from reference TRBV19 and TRBJ2-1 gives the full variable domain: DGGITQSPKYLFRKEGQNVTLSCEQNLNHDAMYWYRQDPGQGLRLIYYSQIVNDFQKGDIAEGYSVSREKKESFPLTVTSAQKNPTAFYLCASKRGTSGRAAEQFFGPGTRLTVL.

The chain recombines TRBV4-3 with TRBJ2-7; 9 nucleotides match TRBD2. The CDR3 sequence is 14 residues long. Germline V gene data show CDR1 as LGHNA and CDR2 as YSLEER. With V trimmed by 5 bases and J by 2 bases, 4 bases remained unmatched. The CDR3 DNA follows: TGCGCCAGCAGCTCAGGCGGGAGGGCCTACGAGCAGTACTTC. Its translation: CASSSGGRAYEQYF.

The CDR3 sequence is CASSSFIVADTQYF. The DNA for the CDR3 is TGTGCCAGTAGTTCTTTTATAGTGGCAGATACGCAGTATTTT. The rearrangement links TRBV19 to TRBJ2-3; D unclear. Germline V gives CDR1 LNHDA, CDR2 SQIVND (reference sequence). The CDR3 loop spans 14 amino acids. The ends were cut back, 5 bases at V and 4 bases at J, with 13 bases in the middle.

The rearrangement joins TRBV9 to TRBJ2-5, with TRBD2 as a possible D gene (5 bases). CDR3 length equals 14 residues. Germline CDR1 SGDLS, CDR2 YYNGEE. V was pared by 0 bases and J by 4 bases, with 10 bases between. In nucleotides, the CDR3 is TGTGCCAGCAGCGTAGGTGGGAGCGGAGAGACCCAGTACTTC. It yields the protein CASSVGGSGETQYF.

This clone was detected once. The chain employs TRBV7-6 and TRBJ2-3; 8 nucleotides agree with TRBD2. Per the germline V gene, CDR1 is SGHVS and CDR2 is FNYEAQ. This CDR3 is 17 amino acids long. After removal of 4 bases from V and 0 bases from J, the junction contained 9 bases not matched to a gene. The CDR3 sequence is CASSSLSGGESTDTQYF. The CDR3 DNA follows: TGTGCCAGCAGCTCCCTGTCGGGGGGGGAAAGCACAGATACGCAGTATTTT.

V usage is TRBV5-1 and J usage is TRBJ1-5, with TRBD1 as a possible D gene (6 bases). The CDR3 loop spans 14 amino acids. Trimming stripped 0 bases from V and 7 bases from J, with 11 bases between. Germline lookup yields CDR1 SGHRS and CDR2 YFSETQ. In DNA form, the CDR3 reads TGCGCCAGCAGCTTGGAACAGGGCCGGCAGCCCCAGCATTTT. Translating gives CASSLEQGRQPQHF.

The chain combines TRBV11-2 with TRBJ1-2; perhaps TRBD1 as D (5 bases). This CDR3 contains 15 residues. Germline V CDR1 and CDR2: SGHAT, FQNNGV. Deletions cut 1 base from V and 2 bases from J, with 11 bases between. Here the CDR3 reads CASSLGPQANYGYTF. The CDR3 DNA sequence: TGTGCCAGCAGCTTAGGGCCACAGGCGAACTATGGCTACACCTTC.

The chain joins TRBV15 to TRBJ1-5; maybe TRBD1 (5 bases). V gave up 3 bases and J gave up 5 bases, with 14 bases separating them. This CDR3 contains 15 residues. The germline CDR1 and CDR2 sequences are LNHNV and YYDKDF (reference sequence). CDR3 bases: TGTGCCACCAGCAGGGTATTTACGGGGGATCAGCCCCAGCATTTT. This translates into CATSRVFTGDQPQHF.

The DNA for the CDR3 is TGTGCCACCAGCAGAGAAGGGGGCCCCGGTACCGGCTACACCTTC. The encoded protein is CATSREGGPGTGYTF. The chain uses TRBV15 and TRBJ1-2, with 7 bases aligning to TRBD1. Per germline, CDR1 LNHNV and CDR2 YYDKDF (reference sequence). J lost 8 bases, V lost 0 bases, and 9 bases had no gene match. The CDR3 is 15 residues long. Together with reference TRBV15 and TRBJ1-2, the CDR3 gives the full variable domain: DAMVIQNPRYQVTQFGKPVTLSCSQTLNHNVMYWYQQKSSQAPKLLFHYYDKDFNNEADTPDNFQSRRPNTSFCFLDIRSPGLGDTAMYLCATSREGGPGTGYTFGSGTRLTVV.

This clone was recorded only once. This rearrangement joins TRBV5-1 to TRBJ2-1, with D possibly being TRBD1 (5 bases). With 0 bases removed from V and 0 bases from J, the gap between germline ends came to 7 bases. CDR1 and CDR2 (germline): SGHRS, YFSETQ. The CDR3 sequence is 15 residues long. The CDR3 region is CASSLGQNSYNEQFF. The CDR3 DNA reads as TGCGCCAGCAGCTTGGGACAGAACTCCTACAATGAGCAGTTCTTC.

The chain recombines TRBV7-2 with TRBJ2-4; D not resolved. The germline V and J ends were trimmed by 7 bases and 1 base, with 17 bases remaining between them. CDR1 is SGHTA and CDR2 is FQGNSA in the germline V gene. The CDR3 has 16 residues. In DNA, the CDR3 is TGTGCCAGCACATCCTGGTCTGCTGCGGCCAAAAACATTCAGTACTTC. This codes for CASTSWSAAAKNIQYF.

The chain has TRBV7-2 and TRBJ2-3; TRBD2 might be the D (6 bases). CDR3 length equals 16 residues. V lost 5 bases and J 6 bases, leaving 21 bases between the germline ends. Per germline, CDR1 SGHTA and CDR2 FQGNSA. The CDR3 DNA sequence: TGTGCCAGCAGCGGAGGACGTCCGGGAGAGGGGGATACGCAGTATTTT. It translates to CASSGGRPGEGDTQYF.

V and J are TRBV30 and TRBJ2-7; 9 bases map to TRBD2. The CDR3 contains 12 residues. Trimming cost V 5 bases and J 3 bases; bases outside gene matches: 2. Per the germline V gene, CDR1 is GTSNPN and CDR2 is SVGIG (reference sequence). In DNA form, the CDR3 reads TGTGCCTGGGAGACTAGCGGCTACGAGCAGTACTTC. Protein: CAWETSGYEQYF.

The CDR3 DNA follows: TGCGCCAGCAGAGGCGCTAGCGGGTCCTACAATGAGCAGTTCTTC. This gives the protein CASRGASGSYNEQFF. This rearrangement joins TRBV10-2 to TRBJ2-1; 8 nucleotides agree with TRBD2. The germline gives CDR1 WSHSY, CDR2 SAAADI. CDR3 size: 15 residues. V was clipped by 6 bases and J by 1 base; unmatched bases: 5.

V usage is TRBV7-6 and J usage is TRBJ2-3; no definite D call. The CDR3 extends over 12 amino acids. Trimming left V 5 bases short and J 4 bases short, with 7 bases between. Per germline, CDR1 SGHVS and CDR2 FNYEAQ. The CDR3 coding sequence is TGTGCCAGCAGCCCCCCGGCAGATACGCAGTATTTT. Its translation: CASSPPADTQYF.